The TCR beta chain under discussion was sequenced for a study of blood T cell repertoires in COVID-19. Across the study: Some COVID-19 samples were acute and others convalescent; all came from the United States, Italy and Spain. The cDNA or gDNA used as material had been derived from T cells, B-cell-depleted T cells, or PBMCs.

The method was immunoSEQ multiplex PCR; TCRdb's version includes in-frame clones alone and lacks a portion of them. This sample carries under 200,000 clones, around four fifths of them seen once, and the ten largest clones take approximately 2.8%. Germline CDR1 is KGHDR and CDR2 is SFDVKD. V trimming: 4 bases; J trimming: 2 bases; junction bases outside the gene matches: 12. The CDR3 is 17 amino acids. Specimen: peripheral blood. The clonotype was recovered from a man in his sixties or seventies with acute or convalescent COVID-19. The chain couples TRBV24-1 to TRBJ2-7; 8 bases line up with TRBD2. The CDR3 loop reads CATSDSASGWRPYEQYF. The CDR3 DNA follows: TGTGCCACCAGTGACAGTGCTAGCGGGTGGCGCCCCTACGAGCAGTACTTC.